Many counts were recorded for the clone carrying this T cell receptor (beta chain). This sample is part of a study of T cells in Graves' hyperthyroidism and ophthalmopathy. Stable hyperthyroidism: no ophthalmopathy progression over 18 months of follow-up. TCR beta CDR3 regions were amplified from RNA. TCR CDR3 regions were first amplified by RT-PCR with HTBI primers. TCRdb re-analysed the multiplex PCR reads in MiXCR, keeping a single row per CDR3 protein. The data contain under 400,000 distinct CDR3 sequences, around 20% of them singletons. Germline-derived CDR1 and CDR2 are DFQATT and SNEGSKA (reference sequence). V was shortened by 3 bases and J by 0 bases, with 9 bases between the two germline ends. The CDR3 length is 14 residues.

This receptor was identified in a woman aged 45-59 years with Graves' hyperthyroidism. The chain uses TRBV20-1 and TRBJ2-4; tentatively, D is TRBD2 (5 bases). Sequences were obtained from blood. CDR3 DNA sequence: TGCAGTGCTAGGGCGACTATAGCCAAAAACATTCAGTACTTC. This sequence encodes CSARATIAKNIQYF.